These 23 T cell receptor beta chains were all obtained from the same sample, sequenced in a study of blood T cell repertoires in COVID-19. The data were produced by immunoSEQ multiplex PCR, yet TCRdb's version contains in-frame clones alone and is incomplete. Of tens of thousands of clones in the sample, about four fifths were seen once. Sequencing was done on a sample of peripheral blood. All receptors derive from a human donor in a cohort sampled during active or convalescent COVID-19.

The rearrangement joins TRBV19 to TRBJ2-7; D unresolved. V lost 5 bases to trimming and J lost 2 bases, with 16 bases between them. CDR3 length: 15 amino acids. Germline V gives CDR1 LNHDA, CDR2 SQIVND (reference sequence). CDR3 residues: CASSPRVTFPYEQYF. The CDR3 DNA sequence: TGTGCCAGTAGTCCCCGGGTCACCTTCCCCTACGAGCAGTACTTC.

This rearrangement joins TRBV6-5 to TRBJ1-4, with 10 nucleotides matching TRBD1. The CDR3 runs 15 residues. Germline V gene sequence: CDR1 MNHEY, CDR2 SVGAGI. V lost 5 bases to trimming and J lost 8 bases; unmatched junction nucleotides: 8. CDR3 DNA sequence: TGTGCCAGCAGTCCCACCGGGACAGGGGACGAAAAACTGTTTTTT. It codes for CASSPTGTGDEKLFF.

V usage is TRBV6-6 and J usage is TRBJ2-2; D ambiguous. This CDR3 has 10 amino acids. The V gene's germline CDR1 is MNHNY and CDR2 SVGAGI (reference sequence). Trimming took off 7 bases at V and 8 bases at J, with 5 bases between the two ends. CDR3 amino acids: CASNSGELFF. The CDR3 DNA follows: TGTGCCAGCAATTCAGGGGAGCTGTTTTTT.

The gene calls are TRBV6-2 or TRBV6-3 and TRBJ2-7, with TRBD2 as a possible D gene (5 bases). Germline CDR1 and CDR2: MNHEY and SVGEGT. V was clipped by 4 bases and J by 2 bases, with 6 bases between them. CDR3 length: 12 amino acids. This CDR3 reads CASSFGAYEQYF. In DNA form, the CDR3 reads TGTGCCAGCAGTTTCGGGGCCTACGAGCAGTACTTC.

The chain employs TRBV19 and TRBJ1-2, with TRBD1 as a possible D gene (6 bases). The CDR3 spans 15 residues. Between the trimmed V and J ends, which lost 4 bases and 0 bases, there was a span of 12 bases. CDR1 is LNHDA and CDR2 is SQIVND in the germline V gene (reference sequence). The CDR3 nucleotides are TGTGCCAGTAGTACAGGGACATCCTCTAACTATGGCTACACCTTC. This encodes CASSTGTSSNYGYTF. Looking up the rest from reference TRBV19 and TRBJ1-2 gives the full variable domain: DGGITQSPKYLFRKEGQNVTLSCEQNLNHDAMYWYRQDPGQGLRLIYYSQIVNDFQKGDIAEGYSVSREKKESFPLTVTSAQKNPTAFYLCASSTGTSSNYGYTFGSGTRLTVV.

The chain couples TRBV19 to TRBJ2-2, with TRBD1 identical over 7 bases. Germline lookup yields CDR1 LNHDA and CDR2 SQIVND (reference sequence). CDR3 length: 15 amino acids. The J segment lost 3 bases and the V segment lost 5 bases, leaving 6 bases of the junction unmatched. DNA of the CDR3: TGTGCCAGTAGTCGTCGGGACAGATACACCGGGGAGCTGTTTTTT. Translated: CASSRRDRYTGELFF.

The chain recombines TRBV7-2 with TRBJ2-1; the D gene is possibly TRBD2 (7 bases). The CDR3 sequence is 14 residues long. The V end lost 7 bases, the J end lost 2 bases, and 12 bases lay between the germline ends. In germline, CDR1 is SGHTA, CDR2 FQGNSA. CDR3 residues: CASKGGATYNEQFF. Here the CDR3 DNA reads TGTGCCAGCAAAGGGGGGGCCACCTACAATGAGCAGTTCTTC. The full variable domain, its missing parts supplied by reference TRBV7-2 and TRBJ2-1, is GAGVSQSPSNKVTEKGKDVELRCDPISGHTALYWYRQSLGQGLEFLIYFQGNSAPDKSGLPSDRFSAERTGGSVSTLTIQRTQQEDSAVYLCASKGGATYNEQFFGPGTRLTVL.

The rearrangement uses TRBV7-6 and TRBJ2-2; D gene unclear. Per germline, CDR1 SGHVS and CDR2 FNYEAQ. Trimming cost V 1 base and J 4 bases, with 7 bases left between them. The CDR3 has 14 residues. The CDR3 DNA is TGTGCCAGCAGCTTAGGGCGGCCCACCGGGGAGCTGTTTTTT. It codes for CASSLGRPTGELFF.

The CDR3 sequence is CASSLTGDTQYF. The CDR3 DNA reads TGTGCCAGCAGTCTAACGGGAGATACGCAGTATTTT. This chain links TRBV6-5 with TRBJ2-3; D unclear. The CDR3 has 12 amino acids. V was pared by 5 bases and J by 5 bases, with 8 bases between. CDR1 and CDR2 from the germline V gene are MNHEY and SVGAGI.

This clone was detected once. The chain employs TRBV15 and TRBJ1-4, with unresolved D. The ends were cut back, 1 base at V and 6 bases at J, with 3 bases in the middle. CDR1 is LNHNV and CDR2 is YYDKDF in the germline V gene (reference sequence). The CDR3 length is 12 residues. CDR3 residues: CATSRVDEKLFF. The CDR3 DNA reads as TGTGCCACCAGCAGAGTAGATGAAAAACTGTTTTTT.

The chain has TRBV6-1 and TRBJ2-1; tentatively, D is TRBD2 (5 bases). The germline V gene encodes CDR1 MNHNS and CDR2 SASEGT. The germline V and J ends were trimmed by 5 bases and 9 bases, with 14 bases remaining between them. The CDR3 extends over 13 amino acids. CDR3 sequence reads: CASSFTLASEQFF. CDR3 nucleotide sequence: TGTGCCAGCAGTTTCACCCTAGCTTCTGAGCAGTTCTTC.

The chain couples TRBV7-9 to TRBJ1-1; D remains unclear. The ends were cut back, 0 bases at V and 1 base at J, with 6 bases in the middle. There are 14 residues in the CDR3. Germline V lookup: CDR1 SEHNR, CDR2 FQNEAQ (reference sequence). CDR3 sequence: CASSLASQNTEAFF. The CDR3 DNA reads TGTGCCAGCAGCTTAGCCAGTCAGAACACTGAAGCTTTCTTT.

V usage is TRBV5-6 and J usage is TRBJ1-4, with D tentatively TRBD1 (5 bases). V lost 5 bases, J lost 3 bases, and 8 bases lay in between. The CDR3 covers 13 residues. Germline lookup yields CDR1 SGHDT and CDR2 YYEEEE. The CDR3 protein is CASSLTANEKLFF. CDR3 sequence (DNA): TGTGCCAGCAGTCTGACAGCTAATGAAAAACTGTTTTTT.

The J gene is TRBJ1-1, the V gene TRBV4-1; 10 bases line up with TRBD1. Per the germline V gene, CDR1 is MGHRA and CDR2 is YSYEKL. The V and J ends lost 7 bases and 7 bases, in that order; junction bases with no gene match: 12. The CDR3 is made up of 15 amino acids. The CDR3 nucleotides are TGCGCCAGCACGTTGACAGGGGGCGCCGAAGGTGAAGCTTTCTTT. Its translation is CASTLTGGAEGEAFF.

The V call is TRBV7-2, the J call TRBJ2-7; the D gene is possibly TRBD1 (6 bases). Germline CDR1 is SGHTA and CDR2 is FQGNSA. The CDR3 spans 16 residues. V shed 2 bases and J shed 3 bases, with 17 bases lying between them. The CDR3 reads CASSLSGAGVNYEQYF. The CDR3 bases are TGTGCCAGCAGCTTATCAGGGGCAGGGGTTAACTACGAGCAGTACTTC. Drawing the rest from reference TRBV7-2 and TRBJ2-7, the complete variable domain is GAGVSQSPSNKVTEKGKDVELRCDPISGHTALYWYRQSLGQGLEFLIYFQGNSAPDKSGLPSDRFSAERTGGSVSTLTIQRTQQEDSAVYLCASSLSGAGVNYEQYFGPGTRLTVT.

The V gene is TRBV18, the J gene TRBJ1-1; the match to TRBD1 covers 7 bases. The ends lost 3 bases at V and 7 bases at J; junction bases unmatched: 11. The CDR3 spans 15 residues. Germline CDR1 reads KGHSH; CDR2 reads LQKENI. CDR3 sequence: CASSPSGGGLVEAFF. CDR3 sequence (DNA): TGTGCCAGCTCACCTTCGGGAGGGGGCCTAGTTGAAGCTTTCTTT.

The chain uses TRBV7-9 and TRBJ2-1; 9 bases line up with TRBD1. The junction had 2 bases not matched to a gene; V was cut back by 2 bases and J by 3 bases. CDR1 is SEHNR, CDR2 FQNEAQ, per germline (reference sequence). The CDR3 runs to 15 residues. DNA of the CDR3: TGTGCCAGCAGCTTAAGACAGGGGGGCTACAATGAGCAGTTCTTC. This encodes CASSLRQGGYNEQFF.

The chain couples TRBV4-2 to TRBJ1-4; TRBD1 agrees at 12 bases. Germline CDR1 LGHNA, CDR2 YNFKEQ. J gave up 8 bases and V 0 bases, and 4 bases lay outside the gene matches. The CDR3 sequence is 16 residues long. CDR3 region: CASSQDEGQGAEKLFF. For the CDR3, the DNA is TGTGCCAGCAGCCAAGATGAGGGACAGGGGGCGGAAAAACTGTTTTTT.

This chain connects TRBV5-1 to TRBJ2-7; 9 positions match TRBD2. J was trimmed by 2 bases and V by 1 base; bases with no gene match: 10. There are 17 residues in the CDR3. Germline V gene data show CDR1 as SGHRS and CDR2 as YFSETQ. The CDR3 protein is CASSLQPSGTPPYEQYF. CDR3 in DNA: TGCGCCAGCAGCTTGCAGCCTAGCGGGACACCTCCCTACGAGCAGTACTTC.

This sequence joins TRBV30 and TRBJ1-6; D is perhaps TRBD1 (6 bases). CDR3 length: 13 amino acids. The V gene's germline CDR1 is GTSNPN and CDR2 SVGIG (reference sequence). Deletions cut 5 bases from V and 11 bases from J, with 16 bases between. CDR3 nucleotides: TGTGCCTGGGAACAGGGCAGGCTGACACCCCTCCACTTT. This encodes CAWEQGRLTPLHF. Drawing the rest from reference TRBV30 and TRBJ1-6, the complete variable domain is SQTIHQWPATLVQPVGSPLSLECTVEGTSNPNLYWYRQAAGRGLQLLFYSVGIGQISSEVPQNLSASRPQDRQFILSSKKLLLSDSGFYLCAWEQGRLTPLHFGNGTRLTVT.

The chain links TRBV5-6 to TRBJ1-1, with TRBD1 as a possible D gene (6 bases). This CDR3 region has 13 residues. The V gene lost 4 bases and the J gene lost 4 bases, with 11 bases spanning the gap. Germline CDR1 and CDR2: SGHDT and YYEEEE. The CDR3 loop is CASSPLQGTEAFF. The CDR3 DNA is TGTGCCAGCAGCCCCCTACAGGGCACTGAAGCTTTCTTT.

V is TRBV7-2 and J is TRBJ2-3, with TRBD2 matching 7 bases. V gave up 10 bases and J gave up 4 bases; unmatched junction bases: 11. This CDR3 region has 14 residues. Germline-derived CDR1 and CDR2 are SGHTA and FQGNSA. CDR3 DNA: TGTGCCACCCAGTGGGGGGGGATCGCAGATACGCAGTATTTT. The encoded protein is CATQWGGIADTQYF.

This sequence joins TRBV24-1 and TRBJ1-4; 7 bases fit TRBD1. This CDR3 has 17 residues. Germline V gives CDR1 KGHDR, CDR2 SFDVKD. With 3 bases clipped from V and 5 bases from J, the junction kept 11 bases outside the gene matches. CDR3 protein: CATSDPDRDSLNEKLFF. In DNA form, the CDR3 reads TGTGCCACCAGTGATCCAGACCGGGACAGCCTCAATGAAAAACTGTTTTTT.